These 24 T cell receptor beta chains share one sample of origin, sequenced in a study of T cell repertoires in cytomegalovirus infection. TCRdb passed the reads through MiXCR, listing each CDR3 protein once. This table holds some 200,000 distinct CDR3 sequences, roughly 9.8% found once. Sequenced sample: PBMCs. The receptors stem from a human donor in good health (CMV status not recorded). Some clones in this sample may be carry-over from other donors' samples.

This clonotype was observed many times. The chain employs TRBV7-8 and TRBJ2-2; 10 bases map to TRBD1. V dropped 7 bases and J dropped 4; count of bases not matched to a gene: 6. There are 15 residues in the CDR3. Germline CDR1 reads SGHVS; CDR2 reads FQNEAQ. In nucleotides, the CDR3 is TGTGCCAGCACCGCCGGGACAGGGGTCACCGGGGAGCTGTTTTTT. This translates into CASTAGTGVTGELFF.

This clonotype was counted at least ten times. This sequence joins TRBV12-3 or TRBV12-4 and TRBJ1-2; TRBD1 might be the D (5 bases). The CDR3 runs 14 residues. Trimming removed 1 base at V and 3 bases at J, with 9 bases between. The CDR3 is CASSLDMGDYGYTF. DNA of the CDR3: TGTGCCAGCAGTTTAGATATGGGGGACTATGGCTACACCTTC.

This clonotype appeared many times. The chain carries TRBV7-9 and TRBJ1-2; 10 bases agree with TRBD1. The trim removed 7 bases at V and 7 bases at J, leaving 12 bases unmatched. CDR3 length: 15 residues. Germline CDR1 SEHNR, CDR2 FQNEAQ (reference sequence). The CDR3 sequence is CASIQTGTGVFGYTF. The CDR3 DNA reads TGTGCCAGCATCCAAACCGGGACAGGGGTTTTTGGCTACACCTTC.

This clonotype has more than one count but fewer than ten. V and J are TRBV18 and TRBJ1-1; D is perhaps TRBD1 (5 bases). Trimming removed 3 bases at V and 2 bases at J, with 13 bases between. Per the germline V gene, CDR1 is KGHSH and CDR2 is LQKENI. This CDR3 is built from 15 residues. The DNA for the CDR3 is TGTGCCAGCTCACCCAAGGAACAGGCAAACACTGAAGCTTTCTTT. As protein: CASSPKEQANTEAFF.

This clonotype has only a few counts. The J gene is TRBJ1-5, the V gene TRBV7-9; TRBD1 agrees at 10 bases. The V segment lost 5 bases and the J segment 4 bases; nucleotides outside the gene matches: 5. Germline V gives CDR1 SEHNR, CDR2 FQNEAQ (reference sequence). The CDR3 totals 15 residues. The CDR3 region has the DNA TGTGCCAGCAGCCCGATGGGACAGGGGAATCAGCCCCAGCATTTT. This sequence encodes CASSPMGQGNQPQHF.

This clonotype was observed a few times. This chain uses TRBV7-2 with TRBJ1-4; the match to TRBD1 covers 7 bases. The germline V gene has CDR1 SGHTA and CDR2 FQGNSA. J was trimmed by 12 bases and V by 3 bases; bases with no gene match: 10. The CDR3 totals 14 residues. The CDR3 coding sequence is TGTGCCAGCAGCTTTGGTCAGGGGGGGCAACAACTGTTTTTT. Encoded protein: CASSFGQGGQQLFF.

This clonotype has a handful of counts. The chain couples TRBV28 to TRBJ2-1, with D possibly TRBD1 on 6 matching bases. Trimming took 7 bases from V and 5 from J, leaving 12 bases between them. Germline V gives CDR1 MDHEN, CDR2 SYDVKM. This CDR3 contains 13 residues. This CDR3 is CASTGTPNNEQFF. The DNA of the CDR3 is TGTGCCAGCACCGGGACACCTAACAATGAGCAGTTCTTC.

This clonotype was detected ten times or more. In DNA, the CDR3 is TGTGCCAGCAGCTCAACCGACAGGTCCTACGAGCAGTACTTC. Translated: CASSSTDRSYEQYF. This rearrangement joins TRBV7-8 to TRBJ2-7; a weak D match, TRBD1 (6 bases). CDR3 size: 14 residues. Per germline, CDR1 SGHVS and CDR2 FQNEAQ. The V end lost 4 bases, the J end lost 1 base, and 11 bases lay between the germline ends.

This clonotype appeared a few times. V and J are TRBV3-1 and TRBJ1-5; TRBD1 matches 7 bases. This CDR3 is 15 amino acids long. From germline, CDR1 is LGHDT and CDR2 YNNKEL (reference sequence). The ends lost 3 bases at V and 2 bases at J; junction bases unmatched: 4. The CDR3 loop reads CASSHGQGGNQPQHF. The CDR3 DNA sequence: TGTGCCAGCAGCCACGGGCAGGGGGGCAATCAGCCCCAGCATTTT.

Many counts were recorded for this clonotype. V and J are TRBV10-3 and TRBJ1-5, with TRBD1 as a possible D gene (5 bases). The CDR3 contains 17 residues. The germline gives CDR1 ENHRY, CDR2 SYGVKD. V was pared by 0 bases and J by 11 bases, with 23 bases between. The CDR3 DNA reads as TGTGCCATCAGTGAGTCGAATAGGGGCAGGGTGGAACCAGCCCAGCATTTT. Its protein product is CAISESNRGRVEPAQHF.

This clonotype was observed a few times. This chain joins TRBV20-1 and TRBJ2-3; no firm D call. Germline CDR1 reads DFQATT; CDR2 reads SNEGSKA (reference sequence). The CDR3 runs to 11 residues. The ends were cut back, 5 bases at V and 3 bases at J, with 6 bases in the middle. The CDR3 nucleotides are TGCAGTGCTCTGTGGACAGATACGCAGTATTTT. It codes for CSALWTDTQYF.

The rearrangement joins TRBV7-3 to TRBJ2-3; 7 bases line up with TRBD1. The CDR3 covers 14 residues. Trimming took 5 bases from V and 4 from J; bases not matched to a gene: 6. Germline assignment: CDR1 SGHTA and CDR2 FQGTGA. In DNA form, the CDR3 reads TGTGCCAGCAGCGCTGGGACAGCCCCAGATACGCAGTATTTT. Translated: CASSAGTAPDTQYF. Looking up the rest from reference TRBV7-3 and TRBJ2-3 gives the full variable domain: GAGVSQTPSNKVTEKGKYVELRCDPISGHTALYWYRQSLGQGPEFLIYFQGTGAADDSGLPNDRFFAVRPEGSVSTLKIQRTERGDSAVYLCASSAGTAPDTQYFGPGTRLTVL.

This clonotype occurred many times. V and J are TRBV7-2 and TRBJ1-1, with D unclear. Trimming removed 1 base from V and 1 base from J, with 16 bases in between. CDR3 length: 17 residues. CDR1 and CDR2 from the germline V gene are SGHTA and FQGNSA. In DNA form, the CDR3 reads TGTGCCAGCAGCTTAGGCCCGTTAGGAGGGAAGAACACTGAAGCTTTCTTT. As protein: CASSLGPLGGKNTEAFF.

In this sample, this clonotype turned up many times. J is TRBJ2-1 and V is TRBV11-1; 8 positions match TRBD2. CDR3 length: 15 amino acids. With 1 base clipped from V and 6 bases from J, the junction kept 5 bases outside the gene matches. Germline assignment: CDR1 SGHAT and CDR2 FQDESV (reference sequence). The CDR3 loop is CASSLGAGVSNEQFF. The CDR3 DNA reads TGTGCCAGCAGCTTAGGAGCGGGAGTATCCAATGAGCAGTTCTTC.

The V and J genes are TRBV2 and TRBJ2-1; no definite D call. Trimming left V 4 bases short and J 4 bases short, with 8 bases between. Germline-derived CDR1 and CDR2 are SNHLY and FYNNEI. This CDR3 has 13 amino acids. In DNA, the CDR3 is TGTGCCAGCAGTGGACCAGGATACAATGAGCAGTTCTTC. It yields the protein CASSGPGYNEQFF.

This clonotype has only a few counts. The CDR3 nucleotides are TGTGCCAGCAGCCGAGACATTAGTGAGCAGTTCTTC. This gives the protein CASSRDISEQFF. The rearrangement joins TRBV6-5 to TRBJ2-1; D uncertain. Between the trimmed V and J ends, which lost 6 bases and 9 bases, there was a span of 12 bases. CDR1 and CDR2 (germline): MNHEY, SVGAGI. This CDR3 is 12 amino acids long.

This clonotype was recorded at least ten times. The chain couples TRBV7-2 to TRBJ1-2; D is ambiguous. V was pared by 6 bases and J by 2 bases, with 7 bases between. Per the germline V gene, CDR1 is SGHTA and CDR2 is FQGNSA. This CDR3 has 12 residues. CDR3 sequence reads: CASSPDNYGYTF. DNA for the CDR3: TGTGCCAGCAGTCCTGACAACTATGGCTACACCTTC.

In its sample, this clonotype was seen many times. V is TRBV27 and J is TRBJ2-7; D uncertain. Per the germline V gene, CDR1 is MNHEY and CDR2 is SMNVEV (reference sequence). The CDR3 has 10 amino acids. The V end was cut by 4 bases, the J end by 2 bases, with 0 bases between. CDR3: CASSSYEQYF. CDR3 bases: TGTGCCAGCAGTTCCTACGAGCAGTACTTC.

This clonotype has only a few counts. V is TRBV6-1 and J is TRBJ2-2; 9 nucleotides align to TRBD2. Germline V gene data show CDR1 as MNHNS and CDR2 as SASEGT. Trimming cost V 5 bases and J 1 base; bases outside gene matches: 2. The length of the CDR3 is 15 residues. This CDR3 reads CASSRLAVNTGELFF. In DNA, the CDR3 is TGTGCCAGCAGTCGACTAGCGGTGAACACCGGGGAGCTGTTTTTT.

This clonotype was seen a handful of times. The chain uses TRBV20-1 and TRBJ2-2; D is perhaps TRBD1 (6 bases). The germline V and J ends were trimmed by 3 bases and 4 bases, with 15 bases remaining between them. This CDR3 is 15 amino acids long. Looked up from germline, CDR1 is DFQATT and CDR2 is SNEGSKA (reference sequence). The DNA of the CDR3 is TGCAGTGCTAGGAAGGGCCAGGGGCTCACCGGGGAGCTGTTTTTT. It translates to CSARKGQGLTGELFF.

This clonotype was counted ten times or more. The chain couples TRBV7-2 to TRBJ1-1; D gene uncertain. Germline-derived CDR1 and CDR2 are SGHTA and FQGNSA. This CDR3 has 14 amino acids. The V gene lost 5 bases and the J gene lost 1 base, with 11 bases spanning the gap. The DNA for the CDR3 is TGTGCCAGCAGCCGATCCAGCACGAACACTGAAGCTTTCTTT. Translating gives CASSRSSTNTEAFF.

This clonotype was seen at least ten times. V and J are TRBV4-2 and TRBJ2-7; the match to TRBD2 covers 9 bases. The V and J ends lost 0 bases and 5 bases, in that order; junction bases with no gene match: 8. Germline CDR1 LGHNA, CDR2 YNFKEQ. The length of the CDR3 is 16 residues. CDR3 sequence reads: CASSQDLAASGNEQYF. CDR3 DNA sequence: TGTGCCAGCAGCCAAGATCTAGCGGCTAGCGGGAACGAGCAGTACTTC.

The J gene is TRBJ2-7, the V gene TRBV6-2 or TRBV6-3; D gene ambiguous. The germline V gene has CDR1 MNHEY and CDR2 SVGEGT. The CDR3 consists of 14 residues. V lost 6 bases to trimming and J lost 2 bases, with 14 bases between them. The CDR3 DNA reads as TGTGCCAGCAGCTTACGACAAAAAACCTACGAGCAGTACTTC. Amino acid sequence: CASSLRQKTYEQYF.

Ten or more counts support this clonotype. The gene calls are TRBV29-1 and TRBJ1-2, with D unresolved. Germline CDR1 SQVTM, CDR2 ANQGSEA. Trimming took 2 bases from V and 1 from J, leaving 2 bases between them. The CDR3 extends over 11 amino acids. The CDR3 protein is CSVEINYGYTF. The CDR3 DNA sequence: TGCAGCGTTGAAATTAACTATGGCTACACCTTC.